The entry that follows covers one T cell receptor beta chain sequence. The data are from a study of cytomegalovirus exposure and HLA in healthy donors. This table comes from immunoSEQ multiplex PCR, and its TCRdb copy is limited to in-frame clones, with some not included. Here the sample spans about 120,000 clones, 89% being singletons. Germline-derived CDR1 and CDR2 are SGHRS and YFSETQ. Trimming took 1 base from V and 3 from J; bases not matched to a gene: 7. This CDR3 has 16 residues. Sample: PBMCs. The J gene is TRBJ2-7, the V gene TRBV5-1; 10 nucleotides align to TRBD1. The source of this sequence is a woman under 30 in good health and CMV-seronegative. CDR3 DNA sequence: TGCGCCAGCAGCTTGTGGGACAGGGGACAGGGCTACGAGCAGTACTTC. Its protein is CASSLWDRGQGYEQYF.